This TCR beta chain was captured in a study of blood T cell repertoires in COVID-19. Trimming took 1 base from V and 3 from J, leaving 13 bases between them. Per the germline V gene, CDR1 is SGHVS and CDR2 is FQNEAQ. This CDR3 region has 15 residues. The table came from immunoSEQ multiplex PCR; TCRdb's copy has only in-frame clones and leaves some out. Among some 400,000 clones listed, roughly 86% were seen once. The TCR was taken from a woman in her 30s who had recovered from COVID-19. Sequenced sample: PBMCs or T cells enriched from blood (not recorded which). The chain is built from TRBV7-8 and TRBJ2-7, with D possibly TRBD1 on 6 matching bases. CDR3 region: CASSLGGGRGYEQYF. CDR3 in DNA: TGTGCCAGCAGCTTAGGAGGAGGCAGGGGCTACGAGCAGTACTTC. Full variable domain (outside the CDR3, taken from reference TRBV7-8 and TRBJ2-7): GAGVSQSPRYKVAKRGQDVALRCDPISGHVSLFWYQQALGQGPEFLTYFQNEAQLDKSGLPSDRFFAERPEGSVSTLKIQRTQQEDSAVYLCASSLGGGRGYEQYFGPGTRLTVT.